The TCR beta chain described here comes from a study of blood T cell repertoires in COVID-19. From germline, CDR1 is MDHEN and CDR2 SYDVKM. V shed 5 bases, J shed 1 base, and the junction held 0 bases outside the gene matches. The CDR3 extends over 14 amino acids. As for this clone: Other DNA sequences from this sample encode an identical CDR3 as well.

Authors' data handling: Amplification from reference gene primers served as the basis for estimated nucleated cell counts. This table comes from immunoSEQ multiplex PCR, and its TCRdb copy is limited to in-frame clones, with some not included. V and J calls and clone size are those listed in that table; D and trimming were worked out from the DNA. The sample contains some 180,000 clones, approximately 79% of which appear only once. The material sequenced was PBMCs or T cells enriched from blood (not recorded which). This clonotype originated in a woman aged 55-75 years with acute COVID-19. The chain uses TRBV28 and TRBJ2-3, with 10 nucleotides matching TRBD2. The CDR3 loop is CASSLAGGTDTQYF. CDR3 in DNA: TGTGCCAGCAGTCTAGCGGGGGGCACAGATACGCAGTATTTT.